The rows below give T cell receptor beta chains drawn from one sample of a study of human T cells and chemical hapten exposure. TCRdb re-called the RACE reads with MiXCR, one entry per CDR3 protein. This table has about 190,000 distinct CDR3 sequences, about 25% appearing once. The source was whole blood, collected in connection with sensitization to the hapten diphenylcyclopropenone (DPC). These receptor sequences come from a woman in her 40s with alopecia areata. Some clones in this sample may be carry-over from other donors' samples. CDR3s include the opening cysteine and the closing phenylalanine or tryptophan. The D gene is left open where the match is weak. Clone size is shown for a subset of rows, as once, few, many or a class of expanded clone.

D | size | J | V | CDR3 | DNA
- | - | TRBJ2-1 | TRBV20-1 | CSVLGSNEQFF | TGCAGTGTTCTCGGTAGCAATGAGCAGTTCTTC
- | many | TRBJ2-3 | TRBV18 | CASSAGHHTDTQYF | TGTGCCAGCTCAGCGGGACACCACACAGATACGCAGTATTTT
- | - | TRBJ1-1 | TRBV3-1 | CASSQVFSNTEAFF | TGTGCCAGCAGCCAAGTCTTCTCGAACACTGAAGCTTTCTTT
- | - | TRBJ2-1 | TRBV12-3/TRBV12-4 | CASSAGTPFEQFF | TGTGCCAGCAGTGCCGGGACCCCTTTTGAGCAGTTCTTC
TRBD2 | - | TRBJ2-5 | TRBV12-3/TRBV12-4 | CASSLAGGPVTQYF | TGTGCCAGCAGTTTAGCGGGAGGGCCTGTGACCCAGTACTTC
- | - | TRBJ2-5 | TRBV28 | CASTKGGGVETQYF | TGTGCCAGCACGAAAGGGGGAGGGGTTGAGACCCAGTACTTC
TRBD1 | few | TRBJ2-5 | TRBV7-2 | CASSPWGTGSVQETQYF | TGTGCCAGCAGCCCATGGGGGACAGGGAGTGTTCAAGAGACCCAGTACTTC
- | few | TRBJ2-1 | TRBV7-2 | CASSREGGSGNNEQFF | TGTGCCAGCAGCAGAGAGGGTGGTAGCGGAAACAATGAGCAGTTCTTC
TRBD2 | few | TRBJ2-5 | TRBV20-1 | CSARVGSGSLGETQYF | TGCAGTGCTAGAGTTGGTAGCGGGAGCCTAGGAGAGACCCAGTACTTC
- | few | TRBJ2-1 | TRBV6-4 | CASSSQGLVNEQFF | TGTGCCAGCAGTTCACAGGGTTTAGTGAATGAGCAGTTCTTC
- | - | TRBJ2-3 | TRBV5-1 | CASSFPAPGASDTQYF | TGCGCCAGCAGCTTCCCCGCCCCGGGGGCTTCAGATACGCAGTATTTT
- | few | TRBJ2-2 | TRBV5-4 | CASSLELANTGELFF | TGTGCCAGCAGCTTGGAACTAGCGAACACCGGGGAGCTGTTTTTT
- | many | TRBJ2-3 | TRBV29-1 | CKTIGGFNTDTQYF | TGCAAAACCATAGGGGGTTTCAACACAGATACGCAGTATTTT
TRBD2 | many | TRBJ2-1 | TRBV6-2/TRBV6-3 | CASSSPGLAGGPYNEQFF | TGTGCCAGCAGTTCTCCGGGACTAGCGGGAGGGCCGTATAATGAGCAGTTCTTC
- | few | TRBJ1-1 | TRBV4-2 | CASSQPTGTTEAFF | TGTGCCAGCAGCCAACCCACGGGGACAACTGAAGCTTTCTTT
- | - | TRBJ2-3 | TRBV5-1 | CASSPFGRRATDTQYF | TGCGCCAGCAGCCCCTTCGGTCGGCGGGCGACAGATACGCAGTATTTT